This is a list of T cell receptor beta chains from one sample in a study of cytomegalovirus exposure and HLA in healthy donors. Assay used: immunoSEQ multiplex PCR; TCRdb lists only in-frame clones, some missing. The repertoire holds 200,000 to 300,000 clones, around four fifths seen once, with roughly 2% in the top ten. Sequences were obtained from PBMCs. These receptors all come from a woman between 35 and 50 years old in good health and CMV-seropositive. The conserved cysteine and the conserved F or W are not part of the CDR3 here. Size values are once, few and many counts, or a class for expanded clones, and some rows have none.

J | V | length | size | CDR3
TRBJ2-7 | TRBV28 | 15 | - | ASSRGLAGAAPYEQY
TRBJ1-5 | TRBV10-3 | 11 | - | AISGGGNQPQH
TRBJ2-1 | TRBV28 | 12 | - | AISPLATYNEQF
TRBJ2-7 | TRBV15 | 11 | - | ATSDTGVYEQY
TRBJ2-7 | TRBV5-4 | 13 | - | ASSWSGLAGNEQY
TRBJ2-1 | TRBV19 | 14 | - | ASSREGREYRDEQF
TRBJ1-2 | TRBV27 | 13 | - | ASSHGQGAWGGYT
TRBJ2-5 | TRBV11-3 | 13 | - | ASSPSGLKQETQY
TRBJ1-4 | TRBV4-3 | 11 | - | ASSQGLAEKLF
TRBJ2-2 | TRBV5-1 | 13 | - | ASSLDGRVSGELF
TRBJ2-7 | TRBV9 | 12 | - | ASSRGEWVYEQY
TRBJ1-1 | TRBV30 | 9 | - | AWIQPAEAF
TRBJ2-3 | TRBV6-5 | 9 | - | AVNRGDTQY
TRBJ1-1 | TRBV27 | 13 | few | ASSITGDMNTEAF
TRBJ2-7 | TRBV4-3 | 13 | - | ASSQRTGSAYEQY
TRBJ2-7 | TRBV27 | 11 | - | ASSFGGGYEQY
TRBJ2-7 | TRBV11-2 | 12 | - | ASSHTGYRDEQY
TRBJ1-6 | TRBV7-3 | 12 | - | ASSLGDRGSPLH
- | TRBV9 | 12 | - | ASSVEEYRYEQY
TRBJ1-1 | TRBV4-2 | 14 | - | ASSAQAGRWDTEAF
TRBJ2-1 | TRBV11-2 | 14 | - | ASSLVRRTTYNEQF
TRBJ1-3 | TRBV28 | 12 | - | ASSDGQGPITIY
TRBJ1-4 | TRBV2 | 13 | once | ASSTTGGTNEKLF
TRBJ2-3 | TRBV4-3 | 15 | once | ASSQEFGRAHTDTQY